The present entry profiles one T cell receptor (beta chain) with its context. The CDR3 consists of 15 residues. J gave up 4 bases and V 5 bases, and 9 bases lay outside the gene matches. CDR1 and CDR2 from the germline V gene are SEHNR and FQNEAQ (reference sequence). For the second PCR, which ran for about 6 to 12 cycles, a sample-barcoded 5' primer and a J-beta primer mix were used. Template switching added a 12-random-nucleotide identifier to every cDNA molecule. TCRdb reprocessed the 5' RACE reads with MiXCR, giving one entry per CDR3 protein. The sample holds roughly 1.5 million distinct CDR3 sequences, roughly 43% seen once. This sample was taken from a study of blood T cells in healthy people across ages. Background on the study: In model experiments, template switching was able to capture about one barcoded beta molecule for every two T cells that were present.

Healthy individuals of Caucasian origin from Russia, aged about 6 to 95, served as donors. The authors drew 8.5 to 10 milliliters of peripheral blood from each donor. The gene calls are TRBV7-9 and TRBJ1-2, with 8 bases that match TRBD1. Material: blood. This TCR came from a woman under 30 in good health. The CDR3 DNA reads TGTGCCAGCAGCAATCAGGGGGCGCCCAGCTATGGCTACACCTTC. The encoded protein is CASSNQGAPSYGYTF.